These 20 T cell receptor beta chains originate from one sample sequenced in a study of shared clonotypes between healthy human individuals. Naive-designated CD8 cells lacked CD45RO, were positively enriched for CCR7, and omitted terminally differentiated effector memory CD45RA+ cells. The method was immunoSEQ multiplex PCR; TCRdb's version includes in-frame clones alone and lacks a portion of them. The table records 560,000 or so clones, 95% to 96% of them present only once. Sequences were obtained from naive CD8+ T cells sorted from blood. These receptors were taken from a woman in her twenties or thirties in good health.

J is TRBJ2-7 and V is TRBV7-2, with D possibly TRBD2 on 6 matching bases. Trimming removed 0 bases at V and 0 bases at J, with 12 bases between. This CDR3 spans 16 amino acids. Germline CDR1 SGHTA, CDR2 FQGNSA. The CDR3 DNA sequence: TGTGCCAGCAGCTTAGCGGCGGGACTGGCCTCCTACGAGCAGTACTTC. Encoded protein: CASSLAAGLASYEQYF.

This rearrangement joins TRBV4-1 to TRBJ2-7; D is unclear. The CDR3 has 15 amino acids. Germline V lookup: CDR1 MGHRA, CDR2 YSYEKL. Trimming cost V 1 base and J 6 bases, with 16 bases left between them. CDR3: CASSQGPGSPAEQYF. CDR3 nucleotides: TGCGCCAGCAGCCAAGGCCCTGGGTCCCCCGCCGAGCAGTACTTC.

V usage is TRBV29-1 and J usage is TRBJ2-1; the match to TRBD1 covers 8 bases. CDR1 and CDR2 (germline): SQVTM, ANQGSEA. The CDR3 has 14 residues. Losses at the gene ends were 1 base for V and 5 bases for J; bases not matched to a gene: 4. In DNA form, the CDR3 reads TGCAGCGTTGAAGGGGCAGGGGGCCACAATGAGCAGTTCTTC. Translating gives CSVEGAGGHNEQFF.

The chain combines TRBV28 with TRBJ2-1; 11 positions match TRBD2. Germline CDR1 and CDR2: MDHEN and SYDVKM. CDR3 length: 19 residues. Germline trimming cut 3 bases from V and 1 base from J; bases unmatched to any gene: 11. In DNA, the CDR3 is TGTGCCAGCAGTTTTCCCGGGCTAGCGGGAGGATCGTCCTACAATGAGCAGTTCTTC. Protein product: CASSFPGLAGGSSYNEQFF.

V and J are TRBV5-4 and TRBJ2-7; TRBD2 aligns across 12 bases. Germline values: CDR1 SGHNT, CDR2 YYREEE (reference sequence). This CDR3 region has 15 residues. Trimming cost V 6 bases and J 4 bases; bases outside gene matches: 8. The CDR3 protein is CASTSLAGGPYEQYF. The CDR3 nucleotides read TGTGCCAGCACATCTCTAGCGGGAGGGCCTTACGAGCAGTACTTC.

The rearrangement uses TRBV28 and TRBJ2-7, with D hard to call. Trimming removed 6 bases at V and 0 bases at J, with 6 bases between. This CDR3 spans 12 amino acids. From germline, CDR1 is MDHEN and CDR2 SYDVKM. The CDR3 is CASRSISYEQYF. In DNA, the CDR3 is TGTGCCAGCAGGTCCATCTCCTACGAGCAGTACTTC.

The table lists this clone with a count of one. CDR3 loop: CASSSDRGYNEQFF. The CDR3 nucleotides read TGTGCCAGCTCTTCGGACAGGGGATACAATGAGCAGTTCTTC. This chain connects TRBV27 to TRBJ2-1, with 9 bases lining up with TRBD1. Germline V gene data show CDR1 as MNHEY and CDR2 as SMNVEV (reference sequence). The V gene end was trimmed by 8 bases and the J gene end by 4 bases; junction bases not matched to a gene: 6. This CDR3 has 14 residues.

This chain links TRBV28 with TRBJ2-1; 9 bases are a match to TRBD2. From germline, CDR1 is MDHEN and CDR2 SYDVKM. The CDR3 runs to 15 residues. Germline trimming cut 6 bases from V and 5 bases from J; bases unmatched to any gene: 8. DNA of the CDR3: TGTGCCAGCAGGGGAACGACTAGCGGCCACAATGAGCAGTTCTTC. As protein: CASRGTTSGHNEQFF.

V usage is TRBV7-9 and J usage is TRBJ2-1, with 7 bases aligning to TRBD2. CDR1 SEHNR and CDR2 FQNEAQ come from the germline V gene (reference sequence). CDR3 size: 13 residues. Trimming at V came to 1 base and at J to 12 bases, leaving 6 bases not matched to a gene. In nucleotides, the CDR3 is TGTGCCAGCAGCTTAGGTGGACTAGTCGGGCAGTTCTTC. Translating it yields CASSLGGLVGQFF.

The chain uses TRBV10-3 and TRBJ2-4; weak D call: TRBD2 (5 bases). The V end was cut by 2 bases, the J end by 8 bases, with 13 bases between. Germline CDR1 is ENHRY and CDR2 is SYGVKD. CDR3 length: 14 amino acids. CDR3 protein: CAISEADRRDIQYF. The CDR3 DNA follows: TGTGCCATCAGTGAGGCGGACCGGCGGGACATTCAGTACTTC.

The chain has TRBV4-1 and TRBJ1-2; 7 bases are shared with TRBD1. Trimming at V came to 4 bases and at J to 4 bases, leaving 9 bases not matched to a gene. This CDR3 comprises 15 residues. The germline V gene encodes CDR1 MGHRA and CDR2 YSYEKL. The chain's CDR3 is CASSPRGGSTYGYTF. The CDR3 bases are TGCGCCAGCAGCCCGCGAGGGGGCTCTACCTATGGCTACACCTTC.

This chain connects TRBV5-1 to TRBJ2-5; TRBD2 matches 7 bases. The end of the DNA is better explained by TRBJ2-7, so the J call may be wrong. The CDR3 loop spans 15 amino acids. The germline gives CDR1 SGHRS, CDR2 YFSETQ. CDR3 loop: CASSLWVPGGFEQYF. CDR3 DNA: TGCGCCAGCAGCTTGTGGGTACCGGGAGGTTTCGAGCAGTACTTC.

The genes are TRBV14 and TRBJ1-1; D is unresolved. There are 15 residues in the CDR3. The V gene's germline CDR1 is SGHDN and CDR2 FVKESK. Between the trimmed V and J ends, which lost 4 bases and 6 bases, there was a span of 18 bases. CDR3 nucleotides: TGTGCCAGCAGCCCCCGCGAGGGTTTTTTGCCTGAAGCTTTCTTT. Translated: CASSPREGFLPEAFF.

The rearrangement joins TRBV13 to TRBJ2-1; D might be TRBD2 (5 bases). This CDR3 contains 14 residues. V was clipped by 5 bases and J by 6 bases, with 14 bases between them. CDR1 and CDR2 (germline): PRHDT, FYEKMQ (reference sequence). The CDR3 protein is CASSHPVGSNEQFF. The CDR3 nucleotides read TGTGCCAGCAGCCACCCCGTTGGGAGCAATGAGCAGTTCTTC.

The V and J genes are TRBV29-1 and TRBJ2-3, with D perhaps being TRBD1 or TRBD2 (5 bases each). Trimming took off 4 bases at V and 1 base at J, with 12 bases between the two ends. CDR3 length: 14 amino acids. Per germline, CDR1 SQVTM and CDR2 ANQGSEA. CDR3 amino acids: CSVAGAEGTDTQYF. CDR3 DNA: TGCAGCGTTGCCGGGGCAGAAGGCACAGATACGCAGTATTTT.

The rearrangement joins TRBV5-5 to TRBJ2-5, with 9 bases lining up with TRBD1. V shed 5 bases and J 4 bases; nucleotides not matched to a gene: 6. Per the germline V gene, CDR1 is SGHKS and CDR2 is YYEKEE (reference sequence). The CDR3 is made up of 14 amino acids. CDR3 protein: CASSPTGGSETQYF. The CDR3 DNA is TGTGCCAGCAGTCCGACAGGGGGGTCAGAGACCCAGTACTTC.

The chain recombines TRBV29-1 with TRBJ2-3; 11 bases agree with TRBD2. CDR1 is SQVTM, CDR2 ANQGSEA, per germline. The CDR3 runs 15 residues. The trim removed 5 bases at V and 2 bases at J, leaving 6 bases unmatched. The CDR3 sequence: CSVSGLADYTDTQYF. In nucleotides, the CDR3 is TGCAGCGTTTCGGGACTAGCGGATTACACAGATACGCAGTATTTT.

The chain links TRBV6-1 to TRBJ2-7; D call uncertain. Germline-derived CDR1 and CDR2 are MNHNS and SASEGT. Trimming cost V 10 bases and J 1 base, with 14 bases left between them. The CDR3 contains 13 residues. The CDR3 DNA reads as TGTGCCACCCAAAGGTCGGCTTCCTACGAGCAGTACTTC. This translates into CATQRSASYEQYF.

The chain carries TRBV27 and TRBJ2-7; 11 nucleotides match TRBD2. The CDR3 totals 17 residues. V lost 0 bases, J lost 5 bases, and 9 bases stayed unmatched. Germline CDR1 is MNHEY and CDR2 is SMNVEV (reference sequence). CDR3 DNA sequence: TGTGCCAGCAGTTTATCACTAGCGGGAGCAGGCTACGACGAGCAGTACTTC. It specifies CASSLSLAGAGYDEQYF.

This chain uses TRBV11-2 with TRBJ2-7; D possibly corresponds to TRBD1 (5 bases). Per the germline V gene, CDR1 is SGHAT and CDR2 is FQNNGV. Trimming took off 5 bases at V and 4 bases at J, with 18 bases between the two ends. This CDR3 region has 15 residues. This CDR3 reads CASSDRTWKPYEQYF. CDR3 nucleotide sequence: TGTGCCAGCAGCGATAGGACATGGAAACCTTACGAGCAGTACTTC. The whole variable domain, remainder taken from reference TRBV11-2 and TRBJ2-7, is EAGVAQSPRYKIIEKRQSVAFWCNPISGHATLYWYQQILGQGPKLLIQFQNNGVVDDSQLPKDRFSAERLKGVDSTLKIQPAKLEDSAVYLCASSDRTWKPYEQYFGPGTRLTVT.